A selection of T cell receptor beta chains follows, all from one sample in a study of T cell responses to AZD1222 COVID-19 vaccine. Produced via immunoSEQ multiplex PCR; TCRdb's table is partial and in-frame only. The table includes 55,000 to 85,000 clones, 65% to 85% detected once. Sequences were derived from peripheral blood, sampled on day 0 of AZD1222 vaccination. These receptors all come from an adult in good health. Each CDR3 is given with its conserved first and last residue. The order of the fields is J gene, V gene, clone size, D gene, CDR3 DNA, CDR3 protein. D genes are given only for firm matches. Some rows mark clone size as missing; the rest say once, few, many or name a class of expanded clone.

>TRBJ1-1|TRBV5-1|-|-
TGCGCCAGCAGCCCACCAGGGAGGACTGAAGCTTTCTTT
CASSPPGRTEAFF
>TRBJ2-2|TRBV24-1|-|TRBD1
TGTGCCACCAGTGAAATGGACAGGGACTCCGGGGAGCTGTTTTTT
CATSEMDRDSGELFF
>TRBJ2-5|TRBV5-1|-|-
TGCGCCAGCAGCTTGGCAGGACTGGAAGAGGCCCAGTACTTC
CASSLAGLEEAQYF
>TRBJ2-3|TRBV27|-|TRBD1
TGTGCCAGCAGTTCTTGGACAGGGGGCTGGGTAGATACGCAGTATTTT
CASSSWTGGWVDTQYF
>TRBJ1-2|TRBV12-3/TRBV12-4|-|-
TGTGCCAGCAGGGATGGGGGCTACACCTTC
CASRDGGYTF
>TRBJ1-2|TRBV10-3|-|-
TGTGCCACCAATTCCGTAGGGACCTATGGCTACACCTTC
CATNSVGTYGYTF
>TRBJ1-1|TRBV11-2|-|-
TGTGCCAGCAGACATTCGGAGGGTATCGGTAGCACTGAAGCTTTCTTT
CASRHSEGIGSTEAFF
>TRBJ2-7|TRBV9|few|TRBD1
TGTGCCAGCAGCGTAGCGGGACAGACCTACGAGCAGTACTTC
CASSVAGQTYEQYF
>TRBJ1-1|TRBV19|-|-
TGTGCCAGTAGTCCCATCTGGCGGGGGCGGAACACTGAAGCTTTCTTT
CASSPIWRGRNTEAFF
>TRBJ2-5|TRBV5-4|-|-
TGTGCCAGCAGCCCTAGAAGAGGGGAGCACCAAGAGACCCAGTACTTC
CASSPRRGEHQETQYF
>TRBJ2-1|TRBV19|-|TRBD1
TGTGCCAGCTCACAGGGGGCATTCTACAATGAGCAGTTCTTC
CASSQGAFYNEQFF
>TRBJ1-1|TRBV5-1|few|-
TGCGCCAGCAGGTTCCAGGGGAACACTGAAGCTTTCTTT
CASRFQGNTEAFF
>TRBJ1-3|TRBV5-5|-|-
TGTGCCAGCAGCACCGTTACTCCCTCTGGAAACACCATATATTTT
CASSTVTPSGNTIYF
>TRBJ1-1|TRBV27|-|-
TGTGCCAGCAGTTGGGGCCGGGGGACTGAAGCTTTCTTT
CASSWGRGTEAFF
>TRBJ1-6|TRBV19|-|-
TGTGCCAGTAGTATTAGTTCGAAATTTAATTCACCCCTCCACTTT
CASSISSKFNSPLHF
>TRBJ1-2|TRBV6-5|few|TRBD1
TGTGCCAGCAGCCACTCAGGGACAGGGAGCAGCGGCTACACCTTC
CASSHSGTGSSGYTF
>TRBJ2-1|TRBV5-1|-|TRBD1
TGCGCCAGCAGCTTGGGGCAGGGGGACGATGAGCAGTTCTTC
CASSLGQGDDEQFF
>TRBJ2-4|TRBV4-1|-|-
TGCGCCAGCAGCCAAGGGCAAGCTACAGGGAATCGGAAAAACATTCAGTACTTC
CASSQGQATGNRKNIQYF
>TRBJ2-1|TRBV11-3|-|-
TGTGCCAGCAGCTTAGAATCATGGGTCGGGGGGCGCGATAATGAGCAGTTCTTC
CASSLESWVGGRDNEQFF
>TRBJ2-2|TRBV28|-|-
TGTGCCAGCAGTTCCCAAACACTGAACACCGGGGAGCTGTTTTTT
CASSSQTLNTGELFF
>TRBJ1-2|TRBV3-1/TRBV3-2|once|-
TGTGCCAGCAGCCAAGAATTCTATGTGGGCTACACCTTC
CASSQEFYVGYTF
>TRBJ1-3|TRBV5-1|-|-
TGCGCCACCTCACCAGGAGGGGATGGAAACACCATATATTTT
CATSPGGDGNTIYF
>TRBJ1-6|TRBV5-1|-|-
TGCGCCAGCAGCTTGGGGGACACAGGGTCGTTATCACCCCTCCACTTT
CASSLGDTGSLSPLHF
>TRBJ1-4|TRBV28|-|TRBD1
TGTGCCAGCAGTCCCTGGACAGGGGTTCGTGAAAAACTGTTTTTT
CASSPWTGVREKLFF
>TRBJ1-2|TRBV29-1|few|-
TGCAGCGTTGACGGGGGCAGGGGCCTTCCCTATGGCTACACCTTC
CSVDGGRGLPYGYTF
>TRBJ2-1|TRBV5-1|-|-
TGCGCCAGCAGCTTGGGGGGCTCCCGGATTTACAATGAGCAGTTCTTC
CASSLGGSRIYNEQFF
>TRBJ1-2|TRBV5-1|-|-
TGCGCCAGCAGCTTGGTTTATGGGGCCTACACCTTC
CASSLVYGAYTF
>TRBJ2-3|TRBV6-5|-|-
TGTGCCAGCACCAACCCAGGACGTAATACGCAGTATTTT
CASTNPGRNTQYF
>TRBJ2-7|TRBV5-4|-|TRBD1
TGTGCCAGCAGCCCAGGACAGGGCCAACGAGGAATTTACTTC
CASSPGQGQRGIYF
>TRBJ2-3|TRBV6-2/TRBV6-3|-|-
TGTGCCAGCAGTTACGCGCCACACACAGATACGCAGTATTTT
CASSYAPHTDTQYF
>TRBJ2-5|TRBV9|-|-
TGTGCCAGCAGCCCCCGGGACTTACAAGAGACCCAGTACTTC
CASSPRDLQETQYF
>TRBJ2-7|TRBV9|-|-
TGTGCCAGCAGCGTAGATTACAAATACGAGCAGTACTTC
CASSVDYKYEQYF
>TRBJ2-4|TRBV27|-|TRBD2
TGTGCCAGCAGTTTATCTTCCAGCGGGGTTTCCAAAAACATTCAGTACTTC
CASSLSSSGVSKNIQYF
>TRBJ1-1|TRBV11-2|-|-
TGTGCCAGCAGCTTGATATCGGTCGGGCGTGAAGCTTTCTTT
CASSLISVGREAFF
>TRBJ1-1|TRBV5-5|-|-
TGTGCCAGCAGCGCGTCTGGGGGGGCTGAAGCTTTCTTT
CASSASGGAEAFF